The 5 T cell receptor beta chains below all came from one sample that was sequenced in a study of T cells in Graves' hyperthyroidism and ophthalmopathy. RNA transcripts were the template for amplifying TCR beta CDR3 regions. During a first-round RT-PCR of the TCR CDR3, the HTBI primer set was used. TCRdb used MiXCR to reprocess the multiplex PCR reads, holding one entry per CDR3 protein. The sample shows some 650,000 distinct CDR3 sequences, more than 15% of them seen only once. The sequencing sample was made of blood. Source of these receptors: a woman in her 40s with Graves' ophthalmopathy.

This chain joins TRBV7-3 and TRBJ2-2, with no clear D. V was trimmed by 3 bases and J by 1 base, leaving 9 bases between them. The CDR3 totals 15 residues. Germline CDR1 is SGHTA and CDR2 is FQGTGA. The CDR3 nucleotides read TGTGCCAGCAGCTTGGGCGGTGAGAACACCGGGGAGCTGTTTTTT. It codes for CASSLGGENTGELFF.

This clonotype came up many times. The CDR3 DNA is TGTGCCAGCTCACCACAGGGGACTAGCGGGAGTAAGGAGACCCAGTACTTC. It yields the protein CASSPQGTSGSKETQYF. The V gene is TRBV18, the J gene TRBJ2-5; 14 bases align to TRBD2. The CDR3 is 17 residues long. Trimming cost V 1 base and J 5 bases; bases outside gene matches: 6. The V gene's germline CDR1 is KGHSH and CDR2 LQKENI. Drawing the rest from reference TRBV18 and TRBJ2-5, the complete variable domain is NAGVMQNPRHLVRRRGQEARLRCSPMKGHSHVYWYRQLPEEGLKFMVYLQKENIIDESGMPKERFSAEFPKEGPSILRIQQVVRGDSAAYFCASSPQGTSGSKETQYFGPGTRLLVL.

This clonotype has a count of ten or more. The gene calls are TRBV2 and TRBJ1-1; tentatively, D is TRBD1 (6 bases). Germline loops: CDR1 SNHLY, CDR2 FYNNEI. The CDR3 spans 12 residues. V lost 10 bases to trimming and J lost 1 base, with 10 bases between them. The CDR3 DNA reads TGTGCCATACTACAGGGGAACACTGAAGCTTTCTTT. Translation: CAILQGNTEAFF. Combining the CDR3 with reference TRBV2 and TRBJ1-1 gives the whole variable domain EPEVTQTPSHQVTQMGQEVILRCVPISNHLYFYWYRQILGQKVEFLVSFYNNEISEKSEIFDDQFSVERPDGSNFTLKIRSTKLEDSAMYFCAILQGNTEAFFGQGTRLTVV.

This rearrangement joins TRBV5-1 to TRBJ1-1, with D hard to call. CDR3 length: 15 amino acids. The germline V gene encodes CDR1 SGHRS and CDR2 YFSETQ. V dropped 1 base and J dropped 0 bases, with 10 bases sitting between them. CDR3 bases: TGCGCCAGCAGCTTGTCCGGAATCATGAACACTGAAGCTTTCTTT. This sequence encodes CASSLSGIMNTEAFF.

This clonotype occurred a few times. In nucleotides, the CDR3 is TGCGCCAGTCATCCGGGACAGGATGGTGAAAAACTGTTTTTT. Amino acids: CASHPGQDGEKLFF. This chain uses TRBV5-1 with TRBJ1-4, with TRBD1 matching over 8 bases. From germline, CDR1 is SGHRS and CDR2 YFSETQ. V shed 8 bases and J 7 bases; nucleotides not matched to a gene: 10. The CDR3 has 14 amino acids.